This TCR beta chain emerged from a study of cytomegalovirus exposure and HLA in healthy donors. CDR1 and CDR2 (germline): MNHEY, SVGAGI. Trimming took off 2 bases at V and 11 bases at J, with 15 bases between the two ends. The CDR3 contains 13 residues. PCR was performed using 60 Vbeta and 13 Jbeta primers. TCRdb's table, derived via immunoSEQ multiplex PCR, lists solely in-frame clones and lacks some. The table has some 160,000 clones, about 75% seen once. This clone was detected a few times. The sequence derives from a man between 60 and 75 years old in good health and CMV-seronegative. The sequencing input was PBMCs. V usage is TRBV6-5 and J usage is TRBJ1-1, with TRBD1 as a possible D gene (5 bases). The CDR3 DNA follows: TGTGCCAGCAGTTACAGCGCGGGGGGAGGTGCTTTCTTT. This encodes CASSYSAGGGAFF.